This is a list of T cell receptor beta chains from one sample in a study of cytomegalovirus exposure and HLA in healthy donors. Method: immunoSEQ multiplex PCR; TCRdb's copy keeps in-frame clones and lacks some. This table holds over 150,000 clones, about 90% found once. The specimen sequenced was PBMCs. The receptors were sampled from a girl under two years old in good health and CMV-seronegative. Each CDR3 is given with its conserved first and last residue. The D gene is left open where the match is weak. Size is stated for part of the rows, as once, few or many counts, or as a class when the clone is expanded.

>TRBD1|TRBV4-1|15|TRBJ1-2|NA
CASSQPTGGRYGYTF
TGCGCCAGCAGCCAACCGACAGGGGGCAGGTATGGCTACACCTTC
>TRBD2|TRBV4-3|14|TRBJ2-3|NA
CASSLAGEADTQYF
TGCGCCAGCAGCCTAGCGGGAGAAGCAGATACGCAGTATTTT
>TRBD1|TRBV4-1|16|TRBJ2-1|once
CASSQSRDRVFNEQFF
TGCGCCAGCAGCCAATCCCGGGACAGGGTATTCAATGAGCAGTTCTTC
>TRBD1|TRBV27|15|TRBJ2-1|NA
CASSLSGTGVNEQFF
TGTGCCAGCAGTTTATCGGGGACAGGGGTAAATGAGCAGTTCTTC
>NA|TRBV4-3|13|TRBJ1-1|few
CASSQDLDRGAFF
TGCGCCAGCAGCCAAGATTTAGACCGAGGAGCTTTCTTT
>TRBD1|TRBV5-1|18|TRBJ2-2|NA
CASSPAPGQRSWAGELFF
TGCGCCAGCAGCCCAGCTCCGGGACAGAGAAGTTGGGCCGGGGAGCTGTTTTTT
>TRBD2|TRBV19|18|TRBJ2-1|NA
CASSIVWALSGRYNEQFF
TGTGCCAGTAGTATAGTATGGGCCCTTAGCGGGAGATACAATGAGCAGTTCTTC
>NA|TRBV12-5|14|TRBJ1-6|NA
CASGSGAPNSPLHF
TGTGCTAGTGGTTCGGGTGCCCCTAATTCACCCCTCCACTTT
>TRBD2|TRBV2|14|TRBJ2-3|NA
CASGSGGARDTQYF
TGTGCCAGCGGATCGGGGGGGGCTAGGGATACGCAGTATTTT
>NA|TRBV14|13|TRBJ2-5|NA
CASSQGVFGTQYF
TGTGCCAGCAGCCAGGGAGTGTTCGGGACCCAGTACTTC
>TRBD2|TRBV15|16|TRBJ2-7|few
CATSRALAGGLYEQYF
TGTGCCACCAGCAGAGCCCTAGCGGGGGGGCTTTACGAGCAGTACTTC
>NA|TRBV7-3|15|TRBJ2-7|NA
CASSRSPGSTKEQYF
TGTGCCAGCAGCCGTAGTCCGGGGTCAACTAAGGAGCAGTACTTC
>NA|TRBV7-9|14|TRBJ1-1|NA
CSSSLQGGGVEAFF
TGTTCCAGCAGCTTACAGGGAGGGGGGGTTGAAGCTTTCTTT
>TRBD1|TRBV18|14|TRBJ2-7|NA
CASSNTQGAYEQYF
TGTGCCAGCTCCAATACCCAGGGGGCCTACGAGCAGTACTTC
>NA|TRBV5-4|12|TRBJ1-2|NA
CASSLGGWGYTF
TGTGCCAGCAGCTTGGGAGGCTGGGGCTACACCTTC
>NA|TRBV27|12|TRBJ2-2|NA
CASSLVSGELFF
TGTGCCAGCAGTTTAGTATCCGGGGAGCTGTTTTTT
>TRBD1|TRBV30|12|TRBJ1-3|NA
CARTGTGNTIYF
TGTGCCCGGACAGGGACTGGAAACACCATATATTTT
>TRBD2|TRBV4-2|14|TRBJ2-7|NA
CASSPSGSAYEQYF
TGTGCCAGCAGCCCTAGCGGGAGCGCCTACGAGCAGTACTTC
>NA|TRBV19|14|TRBJ2-2|NA
CASSIGLGAGELFF
TGTGCCAGTAGTATAGGGTTAGGGGCCGGGGAGCTGTTTTTT
>NA|TRBV10-3|13|TRBJ2-3|once
CATSGSSTDTQYF
TGTGCCACCAGCGGGTCTAGCACAGATACGCAGTATTTT
>NA|TRBV7-2|14|TRBJ1-4|few
CASSLDVSNEKLFF
TGTGCCAGCAGCTTAGATGTTTCGAATGAAAAACTGTTTTTT
>TRBD2|TRBV15|16|TRBJ2-7|NA
CATSRLGLASSYEQYF
TGTGCCACCAGCAGACTGGGACTAGCGTCCTCCTACGAGCAGTACTTC
>NA|TRBV7-9|15|TRBJ2-1|once
CASSLSGSSYNEQFF
TGTGCCAGCAGCTTATCGGGGAGCTCCTACAATGAGCAGTTCTTC
>NA|TRBV27|12|TRBJ1-1|NA
CATARDGREAFF
TGTGCCACAGCGCGGGACGGCCGTGAAGCTTTCTTT
>NA|TRBV30|11|TRBJ1-2|NA
CAWRDTVGYTF
TGTGCCTGGAGGGACACCGTTGGCTACACCTTC
>TRBD2|TRBV5-6|16|TRBJ2-3|NA
CASSGGTSGGLDTQYF
TGTGCCAGCAGCGGGGGTACTAGCGGGGGCCTAGATACGCAGTATTTT
>NA|TRBV7-9|13|TRBJ1-2|NA
CASSFAANYGYTF
TGTGCCAGCAGCTTTGCGGCTAACTATGGCTACACCTTC
>NA|TRBV4-1|18|TRBJ1-6|NA
CATRRGTDPTPFNSPLHF
TGCGCCACCCGGCGGGGTACCGACCCGACTCCTTTTAATTCACCCCTCCACTTT
>NA|TRBV10-3|14|TRBJ2-7|NA
CAIKKTGSTYEQYF
TGTGCCATCAAGAAGACAGGCTCTACCTACGAGCAGTACTTC
>TRBD1|TRBV5-4|16|TRBJ2-2|NA
CASSLAGTANTGELFF
TGTGCCAGCAGCTTGGCCGGGACAGCGAACACCGGGGAGCTGTTTTTT
>TRBD2|TRBV5-6|15|TRBJ2-1|few
CASSLPAGGGYEQFF
TGTGCCAGCAGCTTACCAGCGGGAGGAGGATATGAGCAGTTCTTC
>NA|TRBV4-1|17|TRBJ2-1|once
CASSQAGWASEYNEQFF
TGCGCCAGCAGCCAAGCGGGGTGGGCTAGCGAATACAATGAGCAGTTCTTC
>NA|TRBV19|15|TRBJ2-2|NA
CASSGARANTGELFF
TGTGCCAGTAGTGGAGCGCGAGCGAACACCGGGGAGCTGTTTTTT
>NA|TRBV5-5|14|TRBJ1-2|once
CASSLWGGFYGYTF
TGTGCCAGCAGCCTATGGGGGGGATTCTATGGCTACACCTTC